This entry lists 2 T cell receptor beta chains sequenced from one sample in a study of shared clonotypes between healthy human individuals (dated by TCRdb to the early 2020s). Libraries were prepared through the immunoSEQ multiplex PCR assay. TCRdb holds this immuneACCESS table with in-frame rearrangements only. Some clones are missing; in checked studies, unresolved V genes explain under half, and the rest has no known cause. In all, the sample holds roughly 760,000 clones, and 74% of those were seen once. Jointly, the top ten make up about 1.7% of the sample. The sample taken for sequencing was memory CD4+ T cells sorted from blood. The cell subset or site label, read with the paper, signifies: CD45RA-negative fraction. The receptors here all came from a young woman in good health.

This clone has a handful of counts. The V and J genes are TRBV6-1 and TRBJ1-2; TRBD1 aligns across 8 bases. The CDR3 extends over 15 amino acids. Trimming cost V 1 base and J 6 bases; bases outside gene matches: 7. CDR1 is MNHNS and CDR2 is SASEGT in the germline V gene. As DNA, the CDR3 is TGTGCCAGCAGTGAAGTGGGACACAGGGGGGATGGCTACACCTTC. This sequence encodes CASSEVGHRGDGYTF.

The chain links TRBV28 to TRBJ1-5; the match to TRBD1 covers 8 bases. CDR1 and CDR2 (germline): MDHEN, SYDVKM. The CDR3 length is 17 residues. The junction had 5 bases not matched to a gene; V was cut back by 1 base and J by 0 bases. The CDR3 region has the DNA TGTGCCAGCAGTTTATTTGTGACAGGGGCTAGCAATCAGCCCCAGCATTTT. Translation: CASSLFVTGASNQPQHF. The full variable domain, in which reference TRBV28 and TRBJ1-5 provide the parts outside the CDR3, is DVKVTQSSRYLVKRTGEKVFLECVQDMDHENMFWYRQDPGLGLRLIYFSYDVKMKEKGDIPEGYSVSREKKERFSLILESASTNQTSMYLCASSLFVTGASNQPQHFGDGTRLSIL.